Sequencing of this TCR beta chain was carried out in a study of T cell responses to AZD1222 COVID-19 vaccine. Libraries were prepared by immunoSEQ multiplex PCR; TCRdb keeps only in-frame clonotypes and omits some of them. Among under 85,000 clones, 70% to 90% were seen once, and the ten largest hold around 9.9%. Germline V gene sequence: CDR1 MGHRA, CDR2 YSYEKL. V was clipped by 1 base and J by 7 bases, with 20 bases between them. CDR3 length: 17 amino acids. As to this clone: The target antigen is unknown.

Study-wide results and caveats: Seropositivity was recorded at baseline in only a handful of AZD1222 recipients. There were vaccine-associated CD4 TCRs across spike, dominant at 160-218 and 743-854.

The sequencing used peripheral blood, collected on day 0 of AZD1222 vaccination. The source of this sequence is an adult in good health. V gene TRBV4-1 combines with J gene TRBJ1-5; D is perhaps TRBD1 (6 bases). CDR3 coding DNA: TGCGCCAGCAGCCAAGCCCCTATCCGGGGGGCGGGACAGCCCCAGCATTTT. Amino acids: CASSQAPIRGAGQPQHF.